The source of this TCR beta chain is a study of radiation and T cells in renal cell carcinoma. Across the whole study: Nephrectomy followed 15 Gy stereotactic body radiation by 4 weeks.

Trimming took 4 bases from V and 6 from J, leaving 15 bases between them. The CDR3 spans 15 residues. CDR1 is LNHDA and CDR2 is SQIVND in the germline V gene (reference sequence). Time point in this sample: baseline pretreatment blood. As for treatment: 15 Gy SBRT to primary tumor, nephrectomy 4 weeks later. The tumor was a clear cell renal cell carcinoma. Using immunoSEQ multiplex PCR, the repertoire was profiled, and TCRdb retains in-frame clones only, with some absent. The table shows approximately 63,000 clones, with over 70% occurring only once. Sequencing was performed on blood, taken from a patient whose treatment included radiotherapy and nephrectomy. This receptor was taken from a man aged 55 to 70 with renal cell carcinoma. V usage is TRBV19 and J usage is TRBJ2-2; TRBD1 is a possible D gene (5 bases). The CDR3 loop is CASSKGREEAGELFF. The CDR3 DNA follows: TGTGCCAGTAGTAAAGGCAGGGAAGAGGCCGGGGAGCTGTTTTTT.